The present entry profiles one T cell receptor beta chain with its context. The sample belongs to a study of blood T cell repertoires in COVID-19. Study information: Sites in the United States, Italy and Spain provided acute and convalescent COVID-19 samples. From T cells, B-cell-depleted T cells, or PBMCs came the material, which was cDNA or gDNA.

As originally analysed: Estimated nucleated cell counts came from reference gene primer amplification. The method was immunoSEQ multiplex PCR; TCRdb's version includes in-frame clones alone and lacks a portion of them. That table gives V, J and clone size, and the DNA gave D and trimming. The table includes 350,000 or so clones, about 83% detected once. The CDR3 consists of 15 residues. CDR1 and CDR2 (germline): MGHDK, SYGVNS. Trimming took off 6 bases at V and 10 bases at J, with 19 bases between the two ends. The rearrangement links TRBV25-1 to TRBJ1-6; D gene unclear. The receptor was isolated from a man aged 25-45 years with active or convalescent COVID-19. Sequencing used peripheral blood. CDR3 region: CASSSRDTSYSPLHF. The CDR3 DNA is TGTGCCAGCAGCTCCCGGGATACCAGTTACTCACCCCTCCACTTT. The full variable domain, completed using reference TRBV25-1 and TRBJ1-6, is EADIYQTPRYLVIGTGKKITLECSQTMGHDKMYWYQQDPGMELHLIHYSYGVNSTEKGDLSSESTVSRIRTEHFPLTLESARPSHTSQYLCASSSRDTSYSPLHFGNGTRLTVT.